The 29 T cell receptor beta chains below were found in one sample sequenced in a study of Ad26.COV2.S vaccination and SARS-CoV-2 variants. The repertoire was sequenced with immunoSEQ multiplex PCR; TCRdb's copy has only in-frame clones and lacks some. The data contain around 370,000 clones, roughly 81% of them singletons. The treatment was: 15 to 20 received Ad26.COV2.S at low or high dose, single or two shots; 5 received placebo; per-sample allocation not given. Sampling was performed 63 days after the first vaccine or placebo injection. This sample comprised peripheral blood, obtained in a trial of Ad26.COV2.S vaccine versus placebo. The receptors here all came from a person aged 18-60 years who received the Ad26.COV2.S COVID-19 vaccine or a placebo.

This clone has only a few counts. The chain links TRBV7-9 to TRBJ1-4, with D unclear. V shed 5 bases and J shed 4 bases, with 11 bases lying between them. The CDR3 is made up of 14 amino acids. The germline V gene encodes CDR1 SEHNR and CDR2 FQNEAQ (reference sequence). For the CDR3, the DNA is TGTGCCAGCAGCGACGAGCCTCTTAATGAAAAACTGTTTTTT. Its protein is CASSDEPLNEKLFF.

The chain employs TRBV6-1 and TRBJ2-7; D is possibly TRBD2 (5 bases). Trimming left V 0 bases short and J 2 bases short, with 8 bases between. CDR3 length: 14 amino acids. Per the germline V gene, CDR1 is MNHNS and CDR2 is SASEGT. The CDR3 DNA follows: TGTGCCAGCAGTGAAGCGGGAGTCCCCTACGAGCAGTACTTC. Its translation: CASSEAGVPYEQYF.

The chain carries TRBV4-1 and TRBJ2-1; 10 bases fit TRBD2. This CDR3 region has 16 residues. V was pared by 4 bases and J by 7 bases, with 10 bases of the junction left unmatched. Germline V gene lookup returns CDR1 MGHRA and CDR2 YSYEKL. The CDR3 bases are TGCGCCAGCAGCCCGACCGGACTAGCGGTAGGGAATGAGCAGTTCTTC. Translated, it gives CASSPTGLAVGNEQFF.

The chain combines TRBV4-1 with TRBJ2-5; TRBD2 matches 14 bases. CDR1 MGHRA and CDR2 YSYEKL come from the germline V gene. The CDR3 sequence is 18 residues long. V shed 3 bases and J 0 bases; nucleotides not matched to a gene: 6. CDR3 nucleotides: TGCGCCAGCAGCCAGGGACTAGCGGGAGCCCACAACCAAGAGACCCAGTACTTC. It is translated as CASSQGLAGAHNQETQYF.

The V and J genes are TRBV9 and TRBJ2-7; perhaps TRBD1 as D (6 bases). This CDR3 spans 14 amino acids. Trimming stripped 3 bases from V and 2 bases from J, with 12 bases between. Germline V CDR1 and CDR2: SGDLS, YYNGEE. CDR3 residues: CASSANRAAYEQYF. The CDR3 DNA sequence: TGTGCCAGCAGCGCAAACAGGGCCGCCTACGAGCAGTACTTC.

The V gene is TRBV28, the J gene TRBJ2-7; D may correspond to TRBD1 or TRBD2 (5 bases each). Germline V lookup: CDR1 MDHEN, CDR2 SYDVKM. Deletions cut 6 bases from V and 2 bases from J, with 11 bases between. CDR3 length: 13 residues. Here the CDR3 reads CASSLGGTYEQYF. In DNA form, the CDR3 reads TGTGCCAGCAGCCTTGGGGGAACCTACGAGCAGTACTTC.

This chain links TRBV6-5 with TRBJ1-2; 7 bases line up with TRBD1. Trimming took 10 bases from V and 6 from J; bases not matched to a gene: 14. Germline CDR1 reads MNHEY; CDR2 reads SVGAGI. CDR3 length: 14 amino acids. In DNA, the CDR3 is TGTGCCACCCAGAAACCCGGACAGGTGGATGGCTACACCTTC. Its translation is CATQKPGQVDGYTF.

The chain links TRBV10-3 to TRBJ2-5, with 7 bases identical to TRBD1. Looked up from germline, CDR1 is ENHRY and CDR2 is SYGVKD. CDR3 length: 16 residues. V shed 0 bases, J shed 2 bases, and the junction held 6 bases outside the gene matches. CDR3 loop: CAISESPTGDQETQYF. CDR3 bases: TGTGCCATCAGTGAGTCCCCTACAGGGGATCAAGAGACCCAGTACTTC.

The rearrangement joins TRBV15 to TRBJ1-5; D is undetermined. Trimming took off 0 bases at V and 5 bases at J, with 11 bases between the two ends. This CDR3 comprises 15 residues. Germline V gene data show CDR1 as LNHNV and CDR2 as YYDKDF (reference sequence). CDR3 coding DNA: TGTGCCACCAGCAGAGATAAGAGGAGGGATCAGCCCCAGCATTTT. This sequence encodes CATSRDKRRDQPQHF.

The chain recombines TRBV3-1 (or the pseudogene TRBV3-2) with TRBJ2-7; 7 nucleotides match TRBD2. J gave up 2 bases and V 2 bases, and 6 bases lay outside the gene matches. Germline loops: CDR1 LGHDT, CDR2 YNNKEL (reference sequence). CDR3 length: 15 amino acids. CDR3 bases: TGTGCCAGCAGCCAATGGGGAGGGGTTACCTACGAGCAGTACTTC. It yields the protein CASSQWGGVTYEQYF.

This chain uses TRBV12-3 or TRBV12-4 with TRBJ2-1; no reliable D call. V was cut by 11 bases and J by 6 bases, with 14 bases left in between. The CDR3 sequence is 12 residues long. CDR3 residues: CAWATVLNEQFF. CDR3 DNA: TGTGCCTGGGCAACCGTACTCAATGAGCAGTTCTTC.

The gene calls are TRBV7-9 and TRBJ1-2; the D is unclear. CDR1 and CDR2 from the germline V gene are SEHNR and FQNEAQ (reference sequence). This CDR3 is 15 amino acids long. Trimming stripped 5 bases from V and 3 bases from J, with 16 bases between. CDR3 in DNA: TGTGCCAGCAGCGACCCGTTAGGAGTCGACTATGGCTACACCTTC. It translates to CASSDPLGVDYGYTF.

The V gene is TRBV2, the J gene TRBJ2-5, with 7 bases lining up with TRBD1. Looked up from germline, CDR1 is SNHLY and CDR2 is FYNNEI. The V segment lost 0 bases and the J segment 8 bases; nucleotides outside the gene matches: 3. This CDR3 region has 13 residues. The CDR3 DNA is TGTGCCAGCAGTGAAGCGGGACAGTCAACCCAGTACTTC. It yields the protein CASSEAGQSTQYF.

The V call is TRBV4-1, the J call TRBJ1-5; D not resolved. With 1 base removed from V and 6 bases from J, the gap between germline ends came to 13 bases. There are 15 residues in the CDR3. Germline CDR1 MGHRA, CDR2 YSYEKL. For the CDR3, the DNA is TGCGCCAGCAGCCAAGGAGGGCTAGGAGGTCAGCCCCAGCATTTT. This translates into CASSQGGLGGQPQHF.

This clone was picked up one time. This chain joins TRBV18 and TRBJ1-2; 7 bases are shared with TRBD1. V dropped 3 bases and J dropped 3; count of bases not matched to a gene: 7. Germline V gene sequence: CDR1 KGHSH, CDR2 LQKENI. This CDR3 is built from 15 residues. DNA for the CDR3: TGTGCCAGCTCACCGAATACAGGGGCCCACTATGGCTACACCTTC. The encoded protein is CASSPNTGAHYGYTF.

CDR3 nucleotide sequence: TGTGCCAGCAGCTTGGTGGTCCAGGGGAACACCGGGGAGCTGTTTTTT. This sequence encodes CASSLVVQGNTGELFF. This chain connects TRBV5-6 to TRBJ2-2, with a tentative D call TRBD1 (5 bases). V was shortened by 0 bases and J by 1 base, with 10 bases between the two germline ends. Germline assignment: CDR1 SGHDT and CDR2 YYEEEE. The CDR3 has 16 amino acids.

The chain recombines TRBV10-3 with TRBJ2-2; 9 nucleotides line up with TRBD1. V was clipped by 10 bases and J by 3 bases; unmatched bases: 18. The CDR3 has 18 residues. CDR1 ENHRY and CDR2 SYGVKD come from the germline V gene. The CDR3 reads CATRANTGTGRDTGELFF. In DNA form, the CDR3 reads TGTGCCACCCGCGCGAACACTGGGACAGGGAGGGACACCGGGGAGCTGTTTTTT.

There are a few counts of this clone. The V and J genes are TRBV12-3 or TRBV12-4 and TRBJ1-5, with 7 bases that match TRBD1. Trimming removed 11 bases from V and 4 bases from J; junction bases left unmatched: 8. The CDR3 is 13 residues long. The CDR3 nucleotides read TGTGCCTCCAACCAGGGGGGTAATCAGCCCCAGCATTTT. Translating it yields CASNQGGNQPQHF.

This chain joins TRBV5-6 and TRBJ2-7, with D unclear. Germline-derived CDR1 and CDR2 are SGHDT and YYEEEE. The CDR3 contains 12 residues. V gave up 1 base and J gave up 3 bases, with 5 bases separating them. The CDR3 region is CASSLFGYEQYF. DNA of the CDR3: TGTGCCAGCAGCTTGTTTGGCTACGAGCAGTACTTC.

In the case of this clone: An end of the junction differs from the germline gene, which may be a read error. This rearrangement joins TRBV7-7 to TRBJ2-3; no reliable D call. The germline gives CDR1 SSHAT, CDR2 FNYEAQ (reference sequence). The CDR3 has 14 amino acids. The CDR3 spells CASSLDLSTDTQYF. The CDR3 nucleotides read TGTGCTAGCAGCTTAGACCTTAGCACAGATACGCAGTATTTT.

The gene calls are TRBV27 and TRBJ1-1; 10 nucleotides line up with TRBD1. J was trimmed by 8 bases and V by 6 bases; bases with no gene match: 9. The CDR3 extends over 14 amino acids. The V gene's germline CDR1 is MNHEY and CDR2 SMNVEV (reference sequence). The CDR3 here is CASSHWTGGEEAFF. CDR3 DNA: TGTGCCAGCAGCCATTGGACAGGGGGAGAGGAAGCTTTCTTT.

CDR3 in DNA: TGTGCCAGCAGTTTCCTAATACTAGCGGGGGGTGTAAATGAGCAGTTCTTC. This gives the protein CASSFLILAGGVNEQFF. The V call is TRBV27, the J call TRBJ2-1, with 12 bases matching TRBD2. This CDR3 spans 17 amino acids. The V and J ends lost 3 bases and 7 bases, in that order; junction bases with no gene match: 10. In germline, CDR1 is MNHEY, CDR2 SMNVEV (reference sequence).

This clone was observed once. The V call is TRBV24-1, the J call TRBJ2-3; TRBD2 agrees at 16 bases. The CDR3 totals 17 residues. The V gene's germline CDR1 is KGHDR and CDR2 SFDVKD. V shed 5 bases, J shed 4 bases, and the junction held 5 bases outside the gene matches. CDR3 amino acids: CATSVGTSGRAADTQYF. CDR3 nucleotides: TGTGCCACCAGTGTTGGGACTAGCGGGAGGGCCGCAGATACGCAGTATTTT.

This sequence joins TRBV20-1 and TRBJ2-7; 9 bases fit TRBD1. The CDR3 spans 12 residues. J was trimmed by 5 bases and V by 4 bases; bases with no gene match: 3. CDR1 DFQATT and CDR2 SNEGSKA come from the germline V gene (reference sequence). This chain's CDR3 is CSANDRGDEQYF. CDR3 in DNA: TGCAGTGCTAATGACAGGGGGGACGAGCAGTACTTC.

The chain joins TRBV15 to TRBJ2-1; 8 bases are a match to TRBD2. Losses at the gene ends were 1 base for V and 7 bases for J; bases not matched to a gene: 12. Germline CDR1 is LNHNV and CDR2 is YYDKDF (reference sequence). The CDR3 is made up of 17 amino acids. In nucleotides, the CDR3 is TGTGCCACCAGCAGAGGCGGGGGGCTAGGGCTTGCGAATGAGCAGTTCTTC. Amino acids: CATSRGGGLGLANEQFF.

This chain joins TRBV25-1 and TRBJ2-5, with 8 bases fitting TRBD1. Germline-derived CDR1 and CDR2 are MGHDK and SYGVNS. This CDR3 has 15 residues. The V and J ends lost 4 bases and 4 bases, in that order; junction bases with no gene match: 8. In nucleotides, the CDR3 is TGTGCCAGCAGTGTCGGACAGGGAATCGCAGAGACCCAGTACTTC. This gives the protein CASSVGQGIAETQYF.

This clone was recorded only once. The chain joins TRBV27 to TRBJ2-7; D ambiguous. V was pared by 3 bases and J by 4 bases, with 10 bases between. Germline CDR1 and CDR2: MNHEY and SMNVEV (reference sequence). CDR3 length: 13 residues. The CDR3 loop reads CASSFSVLYEQYF. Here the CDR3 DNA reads TGTGCCAGCAGTTTCTCCGTTCTATACGAGCAGTACTTC.

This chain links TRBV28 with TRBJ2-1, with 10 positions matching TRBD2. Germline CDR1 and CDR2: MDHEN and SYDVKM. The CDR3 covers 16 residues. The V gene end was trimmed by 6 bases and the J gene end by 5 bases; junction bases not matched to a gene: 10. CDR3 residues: CASRTGTSVHHNEQFF. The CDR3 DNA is TGTGCCAGCAGGACTGGGACTAGCGTACACCACAATGAGCAGTTCTTC.

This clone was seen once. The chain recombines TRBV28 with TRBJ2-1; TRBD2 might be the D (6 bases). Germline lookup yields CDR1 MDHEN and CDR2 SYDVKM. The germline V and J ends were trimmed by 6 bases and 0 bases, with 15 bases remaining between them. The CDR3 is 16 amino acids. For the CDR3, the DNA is TGTGCCAGCAGGGGCCGGACGGGACTCTCCTACAATGAGCAGTTCTTC. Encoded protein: CASRGRTGLSYNEQFF.